This T cell receptor beta chain was sequenced during a study of T cells after posttransplantation cyclophosphamide. The CDR3 extends over 13 amino acids. Trimming removed 6 bases at V and 1 base at J, with 10 bases between. Germline values: CDR1 SGHKS, CDR2 YYEKEE (reference sequence). This clone was recorded at least ten times. Antigen: not known. On the day of bone marrow donation, the related graft donor provided peripheral blood. Here immunoSEQ multiplex PCR was the method, and the copy in TCRdb shows in-frame clones only, minus some. This sample carries about 12,000 clones, none of them present only once. Study-wide points: Blood and skin or GI T cell repertoires showed limited TRB overlap. Donor-recipient repertoire similarity was low at 1-2 months, rising over year one.

Sequenced material: PBMCs. The chain couples TRBV5-5 to TRBJ1-1; D gene unclear. The sequence was obtained from a woman between 40 and 55 years old in good health, CMV-negative, and a related stem cell transplant donor. CDR3 residues: CASNSYQNTEAFF. CDR3 DNA sequence: TGTGCCAGCAATTCCTACCAGAACACTGAAGCTTTCTTT.